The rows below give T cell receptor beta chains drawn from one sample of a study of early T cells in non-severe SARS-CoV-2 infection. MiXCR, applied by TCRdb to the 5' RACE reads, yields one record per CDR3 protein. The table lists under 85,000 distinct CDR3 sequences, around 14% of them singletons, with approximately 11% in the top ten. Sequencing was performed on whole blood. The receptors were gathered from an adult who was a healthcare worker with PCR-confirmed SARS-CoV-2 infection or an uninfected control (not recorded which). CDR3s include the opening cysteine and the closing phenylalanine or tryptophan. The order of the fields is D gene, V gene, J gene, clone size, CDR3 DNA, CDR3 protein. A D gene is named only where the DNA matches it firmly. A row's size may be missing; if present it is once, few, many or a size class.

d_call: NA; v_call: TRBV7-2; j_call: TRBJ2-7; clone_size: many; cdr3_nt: TGTGCCAGCAGTCGTCGTTGGGAGCAGTACTTC; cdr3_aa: CASSRRWEQYF
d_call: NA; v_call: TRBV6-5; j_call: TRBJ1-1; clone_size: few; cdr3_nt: TGTGCCAGCAGTTACTCGAGGGCAGGGACCACTGAAGCTTTCTTT; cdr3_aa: CASSYSRAGTTEAFF
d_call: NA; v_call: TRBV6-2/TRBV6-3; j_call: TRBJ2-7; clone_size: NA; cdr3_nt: TGTGCCAGCAGTTACCCAGAGGGTAAGCAGTACTTC; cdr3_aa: CASSYPEGKQYF
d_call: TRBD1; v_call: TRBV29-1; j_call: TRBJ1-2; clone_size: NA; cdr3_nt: TGCAGCGTGGAAGCTGACAGGGACGGCTACACCTTC; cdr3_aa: CSVEADRDGYTF
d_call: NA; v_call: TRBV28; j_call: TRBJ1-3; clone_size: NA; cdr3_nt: TGTGCCAGCAGTCGACAGAGTTTCTCTGGAAACACCATATATTTT; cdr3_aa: CASSRQSFSGNTIYF
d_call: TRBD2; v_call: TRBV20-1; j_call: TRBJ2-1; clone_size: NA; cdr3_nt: TGCAGTGCTAGGCCCCCAGTGGCGGGGGGGGGCAATGAGCAGTTCTTC; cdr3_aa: CSARPPVAGGGNEQFF
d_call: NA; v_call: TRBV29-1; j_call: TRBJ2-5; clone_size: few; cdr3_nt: TGCACGGTGCGAGTGGGCACTTTAAGTGGGACCCAGTACTTC; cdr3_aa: CTVRVGTLSGTQYF
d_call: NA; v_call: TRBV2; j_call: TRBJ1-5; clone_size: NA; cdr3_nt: TGTGCCAGCAGGAGGGGGAGCAATCAGCCCCAGCATTTT; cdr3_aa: CASRRGSNQPQHF
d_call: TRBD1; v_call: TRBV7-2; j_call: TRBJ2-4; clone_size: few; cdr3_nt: TGTGCCAGCAGCGTCCGGGACAGCACAAACATTCAGTACTTC; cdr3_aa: CASSVRDSTNIQYF
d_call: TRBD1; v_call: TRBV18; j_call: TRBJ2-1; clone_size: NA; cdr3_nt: TGTGCCAGCTCACCACGAGACTCCGGGACAGGGGCCTACAATGAGCAGTTCTTC; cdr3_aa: CASSPRDSGTGAYNEQFF
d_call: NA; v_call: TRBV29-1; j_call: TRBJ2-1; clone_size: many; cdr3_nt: TGCAGCGTCGCATCATACGGGCAGTTCTTC; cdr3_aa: CSVASYGQFF
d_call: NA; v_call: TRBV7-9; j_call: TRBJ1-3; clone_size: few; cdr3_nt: TGTGCCAGCAGGTCGGGAGTCTCTGGAAACACCATATATTTT; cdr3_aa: CASRSGVSGNTIYF
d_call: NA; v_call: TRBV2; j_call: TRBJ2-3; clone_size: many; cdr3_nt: TGTGCCGGACACAGCCCAATACGCACAGATACGCAGTATTTT; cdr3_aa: CAGHSPIRTDTQYF
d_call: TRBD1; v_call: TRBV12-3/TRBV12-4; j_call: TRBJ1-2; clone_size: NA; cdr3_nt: TGTGCCAGCAGGGCCCGACAGGGTATTAACTATGGCTACACCTTC; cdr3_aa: CASRARQGINYGYTF
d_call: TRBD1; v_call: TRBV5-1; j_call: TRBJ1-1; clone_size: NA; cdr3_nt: TGCGCCAGCGGAATCGACAGGGACACTGAAGCTTTCTTT; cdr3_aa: CASGIDRDTEAFF
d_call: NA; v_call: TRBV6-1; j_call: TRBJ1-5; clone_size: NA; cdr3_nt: TGTGCCAGCAGAGATCAGGGTTATAGCAATCAGCCCCAGCATTTT; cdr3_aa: CASRDQGYSNQPQHF
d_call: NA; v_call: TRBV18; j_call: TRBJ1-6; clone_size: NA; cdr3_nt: TGTGCCAGCTCACCAGACTGGAATTCACCCCTCCACTTT; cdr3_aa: CASSPDWNSPLHF
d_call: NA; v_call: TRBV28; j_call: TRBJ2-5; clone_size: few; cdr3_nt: TGTGCCAGCAGTTTAGGCGGTCGTGAGACCCAGTACTTC; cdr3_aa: CASSLGGRETQYF
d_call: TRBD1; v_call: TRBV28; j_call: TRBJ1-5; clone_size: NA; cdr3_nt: TGTGCCAGCAGTTTATATACCCCGGGACAGCATCAGCCCCAGCATTTT; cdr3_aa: CASSLYTPGQHQPQHF
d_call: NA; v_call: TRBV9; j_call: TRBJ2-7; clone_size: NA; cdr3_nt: TGTGCCAGCAGCGTAGGTGGCAGGGCCTCCTACGAGCAGTACTTC; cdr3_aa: CASSVGGRASYEQYF
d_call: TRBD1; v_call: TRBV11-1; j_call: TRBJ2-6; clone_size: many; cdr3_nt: TGTGCCAGCAGCCCAGGGGGATCGGGGGCCAACGTCCTGACTTTC; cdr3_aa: CASSPGGSGANVLTF
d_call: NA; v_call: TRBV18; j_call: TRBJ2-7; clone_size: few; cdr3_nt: TGTGCCAGCTCACCACACTGGGTAGGGGGGACCGAGCAGTACTTC; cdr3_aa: CASSPHWVGGTEQYF
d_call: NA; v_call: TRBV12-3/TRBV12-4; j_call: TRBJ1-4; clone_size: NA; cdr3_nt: TGTGCCAGCAGATCTCAGGGTGGAGGTGAAAAACTGTTTTTT; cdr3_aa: CASRSQGGGEKLFF
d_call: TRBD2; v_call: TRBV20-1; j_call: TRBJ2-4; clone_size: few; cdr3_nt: TGCAGTGCTATCGGGGGGTTAGCCAAAAACATTCAGTACTTC; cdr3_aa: CSAIGGLAKNIQYF
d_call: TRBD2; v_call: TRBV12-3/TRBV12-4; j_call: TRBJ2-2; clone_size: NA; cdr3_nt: TGTGCCAGCAGTCACCACCGGGGGGGGAACACCGGGGAGCTGTTTTTT; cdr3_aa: CASSHHRGGNTGELFF
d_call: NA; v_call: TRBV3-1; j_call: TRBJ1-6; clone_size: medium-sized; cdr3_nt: TGTGCCAGCAGCCGCCGACAGGATAATTCACCCCTCCACTTT; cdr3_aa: CASSRRQDNSPLHF
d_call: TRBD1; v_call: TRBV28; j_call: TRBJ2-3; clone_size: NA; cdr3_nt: TGTGCCAGCTCTATCCCCGGACAGGGTAGACCCGCAGATACGCAGTATTTT; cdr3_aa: CASSIPGQGRPADTQYF
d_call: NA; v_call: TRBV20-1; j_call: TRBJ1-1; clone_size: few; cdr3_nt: TGCAGTACTTTCATGAACACTGAAGCTTTCTTT; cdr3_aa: CSTFMNTEAFF
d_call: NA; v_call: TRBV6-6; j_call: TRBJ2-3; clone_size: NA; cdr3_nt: TGTGCCAGCATAGTGGGAAGCACAGATACGCAGTATTTT; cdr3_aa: CASIVGSTDTQYF
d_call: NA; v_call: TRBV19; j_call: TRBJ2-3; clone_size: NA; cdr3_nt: TGTGCCAGTTGTCCACGAGTGGGCACAGATACGCAGTATTTT; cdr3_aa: CASCPRVGTDTQYF
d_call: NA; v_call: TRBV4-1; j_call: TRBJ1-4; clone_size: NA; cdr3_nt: TGCGCCAGCAGCCAAGACGGGGATAATGAAAAACTGTTTTTT; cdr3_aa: CASSQDGDNEKLFF
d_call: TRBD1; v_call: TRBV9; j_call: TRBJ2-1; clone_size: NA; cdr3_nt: TGTGCCAGCAGCCAATACCGGGACAGGGGATACAATGAGCAGTTCTTC; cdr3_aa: CASSQYRDRGYNEQFF
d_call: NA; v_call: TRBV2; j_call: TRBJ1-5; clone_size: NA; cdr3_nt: TGTGCCAGCAGTGATGTAGGCAGGAATCAGCCCCAGCATTTT; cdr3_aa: CASSDVGRNQPQHF
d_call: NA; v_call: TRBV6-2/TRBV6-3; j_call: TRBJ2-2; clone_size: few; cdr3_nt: TGTGCCACACGTGTCGGACTCACCGGGGAGCTGTTTTTT; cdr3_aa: CATRVGLTGELFF
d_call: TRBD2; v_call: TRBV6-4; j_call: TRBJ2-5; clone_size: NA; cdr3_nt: TGTGCCAGCAGTGAGACTAGCGGGGGCGCACAAGAGACCCAGTACTTC; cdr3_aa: CASSETSGGAQETQYF
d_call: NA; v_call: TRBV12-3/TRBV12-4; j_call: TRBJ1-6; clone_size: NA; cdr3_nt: TGTGCCAGCAGTCCACGAGGAAATTCACCCCTCCACTTT; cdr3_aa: CASSPRGNSPLHF
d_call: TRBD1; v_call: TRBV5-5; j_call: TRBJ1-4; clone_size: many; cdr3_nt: TGTGCCAGCAGCCCGACAGGGTCCACTAATGAAAAACTGTTTTTT; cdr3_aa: CASSPTGSTNEKLFF
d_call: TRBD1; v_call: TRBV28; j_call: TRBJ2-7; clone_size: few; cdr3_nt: TGTGCCAGCAGTTTGTCGGGACAGGGACTCTACGAGCAGTACTTC; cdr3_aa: CASSLSGQGLYEQYF
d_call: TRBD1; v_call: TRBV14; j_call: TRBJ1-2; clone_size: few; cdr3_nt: TGTGCCAGCAGCCAAGTGGCAGGGGGCGCTTATGGCTACACCTTC; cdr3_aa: CASSQVAGGAYGYTF
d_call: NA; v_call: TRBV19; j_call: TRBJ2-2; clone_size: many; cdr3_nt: TGTGCCAGTCTCCGGCAGAGCACCGGGGAGCTGTTTTTT; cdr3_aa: CASLRQSTGELFF
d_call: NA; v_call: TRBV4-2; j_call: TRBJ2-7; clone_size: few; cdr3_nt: TGTGCCAGCAGCCAAGCCGCCCGGGAGCAGTACTTC; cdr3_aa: CASSQAAREQYF
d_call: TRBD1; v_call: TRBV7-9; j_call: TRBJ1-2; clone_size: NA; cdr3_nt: TGTGCCAGCAGCTTTGACAGGGAGTCAGGGGGCTACACCTTC; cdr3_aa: CASSFDRESGGYTF
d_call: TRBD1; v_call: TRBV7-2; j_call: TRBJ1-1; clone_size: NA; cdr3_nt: TGTGCCAGCAGTTTTACCAGGGGGCGCACTGAAGCTTTCTTT; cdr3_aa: CASSFTRGRTEAFF
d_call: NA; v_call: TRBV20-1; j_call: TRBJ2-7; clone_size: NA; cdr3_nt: TGCAGTGCTCTCAGACTCTCGAGCTCCTACGAGCAGTACTTC; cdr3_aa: CSALRLSSSYEQYF
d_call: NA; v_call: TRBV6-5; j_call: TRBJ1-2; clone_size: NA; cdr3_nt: TGTGCCAGCAGTTACTCTGGGAGAAGTTACGGGGGCCCCGCAAGGTACACCTTC; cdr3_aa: CASSYSGRSYGGPARYTF
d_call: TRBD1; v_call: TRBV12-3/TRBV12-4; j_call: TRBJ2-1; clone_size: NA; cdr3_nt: TGTGCCAGCAGTTTAACACACACATACAGGGGGCTAGAAAATGAGCAGTTCTTC; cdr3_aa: CASSLTHTYRGLENEQFF
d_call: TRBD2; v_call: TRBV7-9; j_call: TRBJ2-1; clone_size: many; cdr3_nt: TGTGCCAGCAGCTCCCTAGGCAGCGGGGCCAACAATGAGCAGTTCTTC; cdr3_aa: CASSSLGSGANNEQFF
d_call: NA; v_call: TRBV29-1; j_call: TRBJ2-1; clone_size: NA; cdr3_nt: TGCAGCGTTTTCCCAGGGCAGTTCTTC; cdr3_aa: CSVFPGQFF
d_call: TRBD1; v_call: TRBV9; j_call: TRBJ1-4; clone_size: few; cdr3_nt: TGTGCCAGCAGCGTCGGGACAGGGGATGAAAAACTGTTTTTT; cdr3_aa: CASSVGTGDEKLFF
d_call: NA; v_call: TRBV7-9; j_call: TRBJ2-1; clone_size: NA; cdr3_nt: TGTGCCAGCAGCCCGACGCGGGCCCCCACCTACAATGGGCAGTTCTTC; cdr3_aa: CASSPTRAPTYNGQFF
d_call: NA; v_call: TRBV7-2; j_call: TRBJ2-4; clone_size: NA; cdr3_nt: TGTGCCAGCAGCATATCAGCCAAAAACATTCAGTACTTC; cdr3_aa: CASSISAKNIQYF
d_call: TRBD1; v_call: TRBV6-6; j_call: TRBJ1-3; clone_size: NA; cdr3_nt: TGTGCCAGCAGATTGGACAGGGGTACCTCTGGAAACACCATATATTTT; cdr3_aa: CASRLDRGTSGNTIYF
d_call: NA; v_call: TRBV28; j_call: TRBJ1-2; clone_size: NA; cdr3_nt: TGTGCCAGCAGCCCCGATGGATCTAGAAATGGCTACACCTTC; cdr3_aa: CASSPDGSRNGYTF